A selection of T cell receptor beta chains follows, all from one sample in a study of cytomegalovirus exposure and HLA in healthy donors. TCRdb's copy holds only in-frame clones and misses some; the assay was immunoSEQ multiplex PCR. The sample includes approximately 220,000 clones, approximately 88% of them seen just once. What was sequenced was PBMCs. These receptors were obtained from a boy between 2 and 10 years old in good health and CMV-seronegative. Each CDR3 is given with its conserved first and last residue. Fields, in order: V gene, J gene, CDR3 protein.

V: TRBV30
J: TRBJ1-2
CDR3: CAWTPWTDYGYTF

V: TRBV19
J: TRBJ1-1
CDR3: CASSIEAGDTEAFF

V: TRBV13
J: TRBJ2-7
CDR3: CASSLYLTGGTYEQYF

V: TRBV13
J: TRBJ1-1
CDR3: CASSLGVSTEAFF

V: TRBV7-2
J: TRBJ1-1
CDR3: CASSLRGTMNTEAFF

V: TRBV27
J: TRBJ2-7
CDR3: CASRDTFYEQYF

V: TRBV29-1
J: TRBJ2-7
CDR3: CSVGTSTYEQYF

V: TRBV5-1
J: TRBJ2-3
CDR3: CASSPGSTDTQYF

V: TRBV28
J: TRBJ1-6
CDR3: CASSRGAGVHNSPLHF

V: TRBV13
J: TRBJ2-2
CDR3: CASSSLTSGGAGTGELFF

V: TRBV7-2
J: TRBJ2-2
CDR3: CASSLSLLAGGPTGELFF

V: TRBV7-8
J: TRBJ2-5
CDR3: CASTGETQYF

V: TRBV29-1
J: TRBJ2-3
CDR3: CSVTTSGADTQYF

V: TRBV9
J: TRBJ2-4
CDR3: CASSPFGGGAKNIQYF

V: TRBV29-1
J: TRBJ2-2
CDR3: CSVEFVEARAGGLFF

V: TRBV4-1
J: TRBJ2-2
CDR3: CASSQDPAGELFF

V: TRBV11-2
J: TRBJ2-1
CDR3: CASSLSRDPSYNEQFF

V: TRBV2
J: TRBJ2-3
CDR3: CASIKRDTQYF

V: TRBV5-8
J: TRBJ1-5
CDR3: CASSLDSNQPQHF

V: TRBV7-9
J: TRBJ2-1
CDR3: CASSFVILTSGNYNEQFF

V: TRBV7-6
J: TRBJ2-1
CDR3: CASTIDSGIYNEQFF

V: TRBV6-6
J: TRBJ1-1
CDR3: CASSFGTMNTEAFF

V: TRBV15
J: TRBJ1-2
CDR3: CATSRDKGGNYGYTF

V: TRBV6-1
J: TRBJ1-2
CDR3: CASSEIARQTSGYTF

V: TRBV7-9
J: TRBJ2-5
CDR3: CSSSHDLTGTGIQETQYF

V: TRBV25-1
J: TRBJ2-7
CDR3: CASSELSGSSYEQYF

V: TRBV19
J: TRBJ1-1
CDR3: CASSNSRGDTEAFF

V: TRBV5-6
J: TRBJ2-5
CDR3: CASSLREALAETQYF

V: TRBV6-5
J: TRBJ2-1
CDR3: CASRMPGLPYNEQFF

V: TRBV6-1
J: TRBJ1-5
CDR3: CASGGRQPQHF

V: TRBV19
J: TRBJ2-7
CDR3: CASSREGLAEQYF

V: TRBV5-4
J: TRBJ2-5
CDR3: CASSINRGTETQYF

V: TRBV7-9
J: TRBJ1-1
CDR3: CASSSAGGVVLDTEAFF

V: TRBV30
J: TRBJ2-4
CDR3: CAWGDRGQEGEYF

V: TRBV7-9
J: TRBJ2-5
CDR3: CASSPRSQETQYF

V: TRBV13
J: TRBJ2-2
CDR3: CASSLSYTTGELFF

V: TRBV29-1
J: TRBJ2-3
CDR3: CSVGQGYRTDTQYF

V: TRBV6-5
J: TRBJ1-1
CDR3: CASSWDRGPTEAFF

V: TRBV5-1
J: TRBJ2-1
CDR3: CASSRDSSYNEQFF

V: TRBV4-2
J: TRBJ2-7
CDR3: CASSPRGEVPYEQYF

V: TRBV27
J: TRBJ2-7
CDR3: CASRTGTDLWEQYF

V: TRBV10-3
J: TRBJ1-2
CDR3: CAISEGTGPSYTF

V: TRBV27
J: TRBJ2-6
CDR3: CASRSGGDSGANVLTF

V: TRBV28
J: TRBJ2-1
CDR3: CASLPPSGPWTSGPLYEQFF

V: TRBV7-8
J: TRBJ1-2
CDR3: CASSLGQGRGGYTF